The sequence of this T cell receptor beta chain was determined in a study of cytomegalovirus exposure and HLA in healthy donors. The study, taken as a whole, reports: TCR sequences were mostly rare, though some public TCRs occurred in many donors. A later analysis linked a missense DCLRE1C variant to TCR beta V- and J-gene trimming.

Worth noting for this clone: Its antigen is as yet unknown.

The PCR was carried out with 60 Vbeta primers and 13 Jbeta primers. Assay: immunoSEQ multiplex PCR; the TCRdb copy retains only in-frame clones and omits some. The table has fewer than 150,000 clones, around 77% seen once. The V gene's germline CDR1 is KGHSH and CDR2 LQKENI. This CDR3 spans 13 amino acids. Trimming took 3 bases from V and 6 from J, leaving 9 bases between them. The chain uses TRBV18 and TRBJ2-1; a weak D match, TRBD1 (6 bases). The sequence derives from a woman under 40 in good health and CMV-seropositive. Material: PBMCs. The CDR3 protein is CASSPLGGNEQFF. In DNA form, the CDR3 reads TGTGCCAGCTCACCGCTAGGGGGCAATGAGCAGTTCTTC. The whole variable domain, remainder taken from reference TRBV18 and TRBJ2-1, is NAGVMQNPRHLVRRRGQEARLRCSPMKGHSHVYWYRQLPEEGLKFMVYLQKENIIDESGMPKERFSAEFPKEGPSILRIQQVVRGDSAAYFCASSPLGGNEQFFGPGTRLTVL.